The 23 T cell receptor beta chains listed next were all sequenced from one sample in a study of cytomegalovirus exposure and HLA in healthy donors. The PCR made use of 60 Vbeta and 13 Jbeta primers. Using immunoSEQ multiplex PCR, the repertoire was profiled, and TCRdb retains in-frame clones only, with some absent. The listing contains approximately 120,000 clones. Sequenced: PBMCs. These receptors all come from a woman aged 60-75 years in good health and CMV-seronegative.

The CDR3 DNA reads as TGTGCCAGCAGCTTAGGTCGAGGGTTAGGAGGCAATGAGCAGTTCTTC. Its protein is CASSLGRGLGGNEQFF. This chain joins TRBV7-9 and TRBJ2-1, with a possible D match to TRBD2 (5 bases). The CDR3 is made up of 16 amino acids. The V end lost 1 base, the J end lost 6 bases, and 16 bases lay between the germline ends. Germline CDR1 is SEHNR and CDR2 is FQNEAQ (reference sequence).

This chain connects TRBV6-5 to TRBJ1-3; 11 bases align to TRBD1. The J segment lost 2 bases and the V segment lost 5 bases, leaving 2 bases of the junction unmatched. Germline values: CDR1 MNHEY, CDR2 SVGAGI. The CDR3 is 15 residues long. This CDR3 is CASSTGQGAGNTIYF. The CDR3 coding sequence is TGTGCCAGCAGTACGGGACAGGGGGCTGGAAACACCATATATTTT.

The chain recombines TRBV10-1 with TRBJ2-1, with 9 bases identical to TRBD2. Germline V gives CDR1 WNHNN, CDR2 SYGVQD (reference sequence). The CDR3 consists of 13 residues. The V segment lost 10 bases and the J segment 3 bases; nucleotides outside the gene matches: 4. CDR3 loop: CATKAGGYNEQFF. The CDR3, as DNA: TGCGCCACCAAAGCGGGGGGCTACAATGAGCAGTTCTTC.

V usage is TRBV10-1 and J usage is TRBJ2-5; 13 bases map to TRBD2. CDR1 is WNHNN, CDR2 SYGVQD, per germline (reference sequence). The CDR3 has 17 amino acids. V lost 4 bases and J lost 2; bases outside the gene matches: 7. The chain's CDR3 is CASSVGLAGVGQETQYF. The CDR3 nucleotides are TGCGCCAGCAGTGTAGGACTAGCGGGAGTTGGTCAAGAGACCCAGTACTTC.

CDR3 sequence: CASSIPQANQPQHF. In nucleotides, the CDR3 is TGTGCCAGTAGTATCCCACAGGCCAATCAGCCCCAGCATTTT. J is TRBJ1-5 and V is TRBV19; D is possibly TRBD1 (5 bases). Germline loops: CDR1 LNHDA, CDR2 SQIVND (reference sequence). V was shortened by 3 bases and J by 3 bases, with 9 bases between the two germline ends. The CDR3 has 14 amino acids.

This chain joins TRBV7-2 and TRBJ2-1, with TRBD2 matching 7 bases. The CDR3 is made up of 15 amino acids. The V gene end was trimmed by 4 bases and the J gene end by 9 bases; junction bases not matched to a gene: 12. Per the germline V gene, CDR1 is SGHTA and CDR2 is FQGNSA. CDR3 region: CASSYGAGGGIEQFF. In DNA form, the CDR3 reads TGTGCCAGCAGCTACGGTGCTGGCGGGGGTATTGAGCAGTTCTTC. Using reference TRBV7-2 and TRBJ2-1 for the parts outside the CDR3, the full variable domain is GAGVSQSPSNKVTEKGKDVELRCDPISGHTALYWYRQSLGQGLEFLIYFQGNSAPDKSGLPSDRFSAERTGGSVSTLTIQRTQQEDSAVYLCASSYGAGGGIEQFFGPGTRLTVL.

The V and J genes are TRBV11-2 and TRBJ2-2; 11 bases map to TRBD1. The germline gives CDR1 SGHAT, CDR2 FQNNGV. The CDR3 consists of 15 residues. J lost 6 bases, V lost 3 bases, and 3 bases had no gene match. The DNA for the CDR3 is TGTGCCAGCAGCTTTGGACAGGGGGCCTCCGGGGAGCTGTTTTTT. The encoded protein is CASSFGQGASGELFF.

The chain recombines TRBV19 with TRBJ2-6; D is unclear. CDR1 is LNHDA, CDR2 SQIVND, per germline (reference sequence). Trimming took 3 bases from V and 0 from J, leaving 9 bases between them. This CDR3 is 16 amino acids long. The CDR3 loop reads CASSIHDSSGANVLTF. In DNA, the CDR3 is TGTGCCAGTAGTATCCATGACTCCTCTGGGGCCAACGTCCTGACTTTC.

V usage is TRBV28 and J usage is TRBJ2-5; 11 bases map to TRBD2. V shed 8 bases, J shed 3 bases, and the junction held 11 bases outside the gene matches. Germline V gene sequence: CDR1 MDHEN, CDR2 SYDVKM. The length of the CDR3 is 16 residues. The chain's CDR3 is CASGASSGGFEETQYF. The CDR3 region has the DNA TGTGCCAGCGGTGCTTCTAGCGGGGGGTTTGAAGAGACCCAGTACTTC.

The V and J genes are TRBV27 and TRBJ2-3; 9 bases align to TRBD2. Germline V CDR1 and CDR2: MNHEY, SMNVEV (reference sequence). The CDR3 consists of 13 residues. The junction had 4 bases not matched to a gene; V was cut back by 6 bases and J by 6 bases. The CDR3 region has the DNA TGTGCCAGCAGGAAGGCGGGGGGGGATACGCAGTATTTT. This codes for CASRKAGGDTQYF.

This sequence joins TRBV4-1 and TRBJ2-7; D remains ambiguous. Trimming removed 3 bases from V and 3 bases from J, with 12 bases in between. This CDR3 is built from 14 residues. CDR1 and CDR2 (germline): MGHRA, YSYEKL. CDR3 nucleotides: TGCGCCAGCAGCCATCTAGAAATGGGCTACGAGCAGTACTTC. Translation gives CASSHLEMGYEQYF.

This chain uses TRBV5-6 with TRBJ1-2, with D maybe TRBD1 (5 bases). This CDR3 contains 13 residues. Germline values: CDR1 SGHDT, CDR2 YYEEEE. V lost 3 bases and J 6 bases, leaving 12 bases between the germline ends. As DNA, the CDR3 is TGTGCCAGCAGCTCGCCGCGGGGGGATGGCTACACCTTC. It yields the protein CASSSPRGDGYTF. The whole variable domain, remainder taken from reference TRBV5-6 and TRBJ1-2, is DAGVTQSPTHLIKTRGQQVTLRCSPKSGHDTVSWYQQALGQGPQFIFQYYEEEERQRGNFPDRFSGHQFPNYSSELNVNALLLGDSALYLCASSSPRGDGYTFGSGTRLTVV.

CDR3 region: CASSIGSFGGYEQYF. CDR3 DNA: TGTGCCAGTAGTATAGGAAGTTTCGGGGGTTACGAGCAGTACTTC. The V and J genes are TRBV19 and TRBJ2-7; D is possibly TRBD2 (6 bases). CDR3 size: 15 residues. Trimming pared 1 base from V and 4 bases from J, leaving 14 bases between. Per germline, CDR1 LNHDA and CDR2 SQIVND (reference sequence). The variable domain in full, completed from reference TRBV19 and TRBJ2-7, reads DGGITQSPKYLFRKEGQNVTLSCEQNLNHDAMYWYRQDPGQGLRLIYYSQIVNDFQKGDIAEGYSVSREKKESFPLTVTSAQKNPTAFYLCASSIGSFGGYEQYFGPGTRLTVT.

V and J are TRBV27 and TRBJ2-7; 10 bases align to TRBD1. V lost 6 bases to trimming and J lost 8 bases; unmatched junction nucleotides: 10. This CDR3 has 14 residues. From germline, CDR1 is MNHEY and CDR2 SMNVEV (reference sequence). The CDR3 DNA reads TGTGCCAGCAGCCCAAGACAGGGGGCTCTTAAGCAGTACTTC. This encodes CASSPRQGALKQYF.

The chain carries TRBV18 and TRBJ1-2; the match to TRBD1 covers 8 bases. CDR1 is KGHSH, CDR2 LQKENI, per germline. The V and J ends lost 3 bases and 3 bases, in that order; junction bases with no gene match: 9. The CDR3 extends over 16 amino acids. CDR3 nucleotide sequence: TGTGCCAGCTCACCCGCTCCCACGACAGGGGACTATGGCTACACCTTC. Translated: CASSPAPTTGDYGYTF.

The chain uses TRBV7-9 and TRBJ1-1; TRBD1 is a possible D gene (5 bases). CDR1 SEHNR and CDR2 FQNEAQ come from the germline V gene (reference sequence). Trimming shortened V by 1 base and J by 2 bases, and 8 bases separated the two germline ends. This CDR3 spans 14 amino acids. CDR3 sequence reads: CASSLDQGNTEAFF. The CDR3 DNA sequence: TGTGCCAGCAGCTTAGATCAGGGAAACACTGAAGCTTTCTTT.

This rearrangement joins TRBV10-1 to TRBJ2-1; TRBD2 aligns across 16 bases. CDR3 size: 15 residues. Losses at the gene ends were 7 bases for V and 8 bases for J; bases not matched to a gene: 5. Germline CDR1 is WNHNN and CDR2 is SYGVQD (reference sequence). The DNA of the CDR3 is TGCGCCAGCAATGAAGGGACTAGCGGGAGGGATGAGCAGTTCTTC. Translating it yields CASNEGTSGRDEQFF.

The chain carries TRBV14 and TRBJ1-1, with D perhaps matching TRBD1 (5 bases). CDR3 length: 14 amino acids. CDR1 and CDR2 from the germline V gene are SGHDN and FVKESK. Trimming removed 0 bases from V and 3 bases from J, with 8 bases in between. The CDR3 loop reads CASSQEGGDTEAFF. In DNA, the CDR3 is TGTGCCAGCAGCCAAGAGGGGGGGGACACTGAAGCTTTCTTT.

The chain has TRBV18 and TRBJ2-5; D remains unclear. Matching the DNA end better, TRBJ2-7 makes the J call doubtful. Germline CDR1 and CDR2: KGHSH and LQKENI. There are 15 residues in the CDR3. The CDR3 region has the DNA TGTGCCAGCTCACCTCGGTTTCCCGATTCCTACGAGCAGTACTTC. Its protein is CASSPRFPDSYEQYF.

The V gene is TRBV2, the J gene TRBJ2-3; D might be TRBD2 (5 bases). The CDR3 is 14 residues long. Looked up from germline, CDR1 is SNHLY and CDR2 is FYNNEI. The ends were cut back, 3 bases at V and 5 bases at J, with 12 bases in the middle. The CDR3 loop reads CASSDEGPEDTQYF. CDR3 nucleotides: TGTGCCAGCAGTGATGAGGGCCCGGAAGATACGCAGTATTTT.

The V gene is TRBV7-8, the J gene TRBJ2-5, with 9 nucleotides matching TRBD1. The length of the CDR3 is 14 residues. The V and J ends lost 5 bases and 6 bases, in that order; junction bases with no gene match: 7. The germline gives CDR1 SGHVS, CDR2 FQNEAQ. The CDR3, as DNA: TGTGCCAGCAGCACCAGACAGGGGGGAAAGACCCAGTACTTC. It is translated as CASSTRQGGKTQYF.

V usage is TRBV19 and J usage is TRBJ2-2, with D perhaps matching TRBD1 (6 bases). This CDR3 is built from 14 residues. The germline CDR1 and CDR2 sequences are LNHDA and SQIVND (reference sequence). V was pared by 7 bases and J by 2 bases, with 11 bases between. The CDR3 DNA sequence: TGTGCCAGTACCAACAGGGCCAACACCGGGGAGCTGTTTTTT. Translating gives CASTNRANTGELFF. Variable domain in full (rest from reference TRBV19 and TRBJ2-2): DGGITQSPKYLFRKEGQNVTLSCEQNLNHDAMYWYRQDPGQGLRLIYYSQIVNDFQKGDIAEGYSVSREKKESFPLTVTSAQKNPTAFYLCASTNRANTGELFFGEGSRLTVL.

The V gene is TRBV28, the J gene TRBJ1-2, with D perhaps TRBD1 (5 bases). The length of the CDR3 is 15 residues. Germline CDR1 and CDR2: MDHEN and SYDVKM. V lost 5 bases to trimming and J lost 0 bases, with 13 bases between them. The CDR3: CASSPLDTANYGYTF. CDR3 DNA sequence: TGTGCCAGCAGTCCGCTGGACACCGCTAACTATGGCTACACCTTC.